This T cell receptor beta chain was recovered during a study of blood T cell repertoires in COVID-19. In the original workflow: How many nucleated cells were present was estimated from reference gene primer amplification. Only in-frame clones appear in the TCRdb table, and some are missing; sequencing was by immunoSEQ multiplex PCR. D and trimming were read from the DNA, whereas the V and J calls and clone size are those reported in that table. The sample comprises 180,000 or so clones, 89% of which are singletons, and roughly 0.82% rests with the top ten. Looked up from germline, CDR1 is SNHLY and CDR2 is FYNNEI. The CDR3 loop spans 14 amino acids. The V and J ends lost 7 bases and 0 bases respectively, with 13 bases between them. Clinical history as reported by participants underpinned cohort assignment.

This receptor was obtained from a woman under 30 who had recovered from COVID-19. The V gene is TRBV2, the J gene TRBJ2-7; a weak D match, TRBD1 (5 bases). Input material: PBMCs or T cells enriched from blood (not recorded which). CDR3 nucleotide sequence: TGTGCCAGCACTATACCAGGGTTCTCCTACGAGCAGTACTTC. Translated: CASTIPGFSYEQYF.